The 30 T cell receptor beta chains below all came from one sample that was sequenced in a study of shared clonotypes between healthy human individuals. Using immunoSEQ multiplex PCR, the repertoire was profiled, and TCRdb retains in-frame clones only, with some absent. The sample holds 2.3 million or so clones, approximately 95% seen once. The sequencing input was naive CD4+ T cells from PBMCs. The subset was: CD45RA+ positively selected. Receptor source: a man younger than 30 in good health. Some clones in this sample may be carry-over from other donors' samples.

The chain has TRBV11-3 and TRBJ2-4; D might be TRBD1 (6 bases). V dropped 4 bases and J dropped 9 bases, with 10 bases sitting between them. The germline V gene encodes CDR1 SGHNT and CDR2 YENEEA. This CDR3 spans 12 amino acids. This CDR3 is CASSSGQSIQYF. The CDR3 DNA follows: TGTGCCAGCAGCTCGGGACAATCCATTCAGTACTTC. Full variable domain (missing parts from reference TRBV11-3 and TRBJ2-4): EAGVVQSPRYKIIEKKQPVAFWCNPISGHNTLYWYLQNLGQGPELLIRYENEEAVDDSQLPKDRFSAERLKGVDSTLKIQPAELGDSAVYLCASSSGQSIQYFGAGTRLSVL.

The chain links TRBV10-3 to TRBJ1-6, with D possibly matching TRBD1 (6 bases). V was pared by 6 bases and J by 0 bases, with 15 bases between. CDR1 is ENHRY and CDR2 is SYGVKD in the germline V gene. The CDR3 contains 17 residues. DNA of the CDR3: TGTGCCATCAGGGGGACGACAGGCAGCTCCTATAATTCACCCCTCCACTTT. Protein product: CAIRGTTGSSYNSPLHF.

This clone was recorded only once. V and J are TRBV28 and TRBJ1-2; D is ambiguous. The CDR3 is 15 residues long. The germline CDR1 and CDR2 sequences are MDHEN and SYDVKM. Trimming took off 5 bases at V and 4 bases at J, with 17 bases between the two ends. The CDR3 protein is CASSAVGQELYGYTF. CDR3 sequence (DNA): TGTGCCAGCAGTGCCGTAGGGCAGGAGCTCTATGGCTACACCTTC.

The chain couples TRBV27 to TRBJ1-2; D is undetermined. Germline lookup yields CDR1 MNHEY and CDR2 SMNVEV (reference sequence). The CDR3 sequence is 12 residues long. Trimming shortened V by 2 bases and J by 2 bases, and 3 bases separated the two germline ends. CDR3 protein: CASSLENYGYTF. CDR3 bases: TGTGCCAGCAGTTTAGAAAACTATGGCTACACCTTC.

Here the CDR3 DNA reads TGCGCCAGCAGCTTGTATCTGGCGGGCCCATTTACCGGGGAGCTGTTTTTT. This encodes CASSLYLAGPFTGELFF. V and J are TRBV5-1 and TRBJ2-2; TRBD2 is a possible D gene (5 bases). Trimming removed 1 base at V and 5 bases at J, with 18 bases between. Germline assignment: CDR1 SGHRS and CDR2 YFSETQ. This CDR3 spans 17 amino acids.

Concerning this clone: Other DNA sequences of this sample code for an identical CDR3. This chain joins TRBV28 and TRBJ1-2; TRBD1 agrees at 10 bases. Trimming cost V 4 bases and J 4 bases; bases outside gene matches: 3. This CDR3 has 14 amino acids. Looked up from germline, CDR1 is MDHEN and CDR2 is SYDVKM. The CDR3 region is CASSSGTGVYGYTF. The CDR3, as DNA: TGTGCCAGCAGTTCAGGGACAGGGGTCTATGGCTACACCTTC.

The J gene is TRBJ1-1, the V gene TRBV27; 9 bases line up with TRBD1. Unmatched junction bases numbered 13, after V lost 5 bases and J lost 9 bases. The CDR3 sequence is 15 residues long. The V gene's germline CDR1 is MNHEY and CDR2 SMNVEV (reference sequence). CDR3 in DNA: TGTGCCAGCAGTCCGAGAACAGGGGGCGATTATCAAGCTTTCTTT. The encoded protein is CASSPRTGGDYQAFF.

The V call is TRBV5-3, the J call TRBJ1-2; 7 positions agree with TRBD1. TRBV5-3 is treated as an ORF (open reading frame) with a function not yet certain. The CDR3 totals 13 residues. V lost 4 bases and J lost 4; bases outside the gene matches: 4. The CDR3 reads CARSRQGVYGYTF. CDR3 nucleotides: TGTGCCAGAAGCCGACAGGGTGTCTATGGCTACACCTTC.

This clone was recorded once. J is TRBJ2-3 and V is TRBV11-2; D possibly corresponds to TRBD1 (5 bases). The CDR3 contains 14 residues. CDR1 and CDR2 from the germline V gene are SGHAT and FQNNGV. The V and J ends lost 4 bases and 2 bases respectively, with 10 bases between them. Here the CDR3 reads CASSSLGATDTQYF. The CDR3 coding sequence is TGTGCCAGCAGCTCCCTTGGGGCCACAGATACGCAGTATTTT.

CDR3 nucleotide sequence: TGTGCCAGCAGCCTTCGATACAATGAGCAGTTCTTC. Translated: CASSLRYNEQFF. J is TRBJ2-1 and V is TRBV5-8; D unresolved. Between the trimmed V and J ends, which lost 4 bases and 4 bases, there was a span of 6 bases. Germline CDR1 and CDR2: SGHTS and YDEGEE. This CDR3 is 12 amino acids long.

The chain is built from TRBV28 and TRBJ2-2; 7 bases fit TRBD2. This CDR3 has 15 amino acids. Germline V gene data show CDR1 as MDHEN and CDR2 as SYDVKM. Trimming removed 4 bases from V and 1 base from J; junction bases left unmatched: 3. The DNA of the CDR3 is TGTGCCAGCAGTTCGGGCGGGAGGAACACCGGGGAGCTGTTTTTT. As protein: CASSSGGRNTGELFF.

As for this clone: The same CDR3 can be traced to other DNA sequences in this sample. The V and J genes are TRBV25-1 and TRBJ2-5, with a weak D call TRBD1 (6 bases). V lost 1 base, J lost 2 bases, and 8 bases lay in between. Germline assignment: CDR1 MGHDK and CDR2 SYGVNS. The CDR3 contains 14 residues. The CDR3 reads CASSELGGQETQYF. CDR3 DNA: TGTGCCAGCAGTGAATTAGGGGGTCAAGAGACCCAGTACTTC.

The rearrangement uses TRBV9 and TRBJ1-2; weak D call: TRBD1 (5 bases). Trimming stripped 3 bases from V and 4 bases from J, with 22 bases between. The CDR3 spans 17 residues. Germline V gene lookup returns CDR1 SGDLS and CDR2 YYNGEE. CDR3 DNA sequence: TGTGCCAGCAGCGCCCGTCGGACCTCAAGGGGAGGCTATGGCTACACCTTC. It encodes CASSARRTSRGGYGYTF. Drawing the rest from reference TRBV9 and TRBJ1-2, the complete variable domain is DSGVTQTPKHLITATGQRVTLRCSPRSGDLSVYWYQQSLDQGLQFLIQYYNGEERAKGNILERFSAQQFPDLHSELNLSSLELGDSALYFCASSARRTSRGGYGYTFGSGTRLTVV.

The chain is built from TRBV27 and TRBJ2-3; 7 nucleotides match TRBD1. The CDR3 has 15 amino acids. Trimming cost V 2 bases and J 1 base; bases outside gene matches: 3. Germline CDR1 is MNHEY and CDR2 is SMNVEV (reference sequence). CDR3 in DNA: TGTGCCAGCAGTTTAGGACAGGACGGCACAGATACGCAGTATTTT. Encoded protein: CASSLGQDGTDTQYF.

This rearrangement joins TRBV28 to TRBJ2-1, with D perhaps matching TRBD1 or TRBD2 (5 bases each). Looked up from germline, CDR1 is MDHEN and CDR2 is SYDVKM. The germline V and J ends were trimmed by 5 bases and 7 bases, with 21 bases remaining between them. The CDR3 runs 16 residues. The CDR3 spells CASSPEGQGVWNEQFF. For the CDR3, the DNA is TGTGCCAGCAGTCCTGAGGGGCAGGGAGTGTGGAATGAGCAGTTCTTC. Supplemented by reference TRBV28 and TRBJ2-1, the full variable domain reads DVKVTQSSRYLVKRTGEKVFLECVQDMDHENMFWYRQDPGLGLRLIYFSYDVKMKEKGDIPEGYSVSREKKERFSLILESASTNQTSMYLCASSPEGQGVWNEQFFGPGTRLTVL.

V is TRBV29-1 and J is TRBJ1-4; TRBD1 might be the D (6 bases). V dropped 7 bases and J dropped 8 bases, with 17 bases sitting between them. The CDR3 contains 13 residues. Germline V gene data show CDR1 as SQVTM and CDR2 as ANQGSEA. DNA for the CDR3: TGCAGCGCCGCGGGGTCCACAGGGGAAAAACTGTTTTTT. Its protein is CSAAGSTGEKLFF. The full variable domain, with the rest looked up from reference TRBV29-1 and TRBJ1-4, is SAVISQKPSRDICQRGTSLTIQCQVDSQVTMMFWYRQQPGQSLTLIATANQGSEATYESGFVIDKFPISRPNLTFSTLTVSNMSPEDSSIYLCSAAGSTGEKLFFGSGTQLSVL.

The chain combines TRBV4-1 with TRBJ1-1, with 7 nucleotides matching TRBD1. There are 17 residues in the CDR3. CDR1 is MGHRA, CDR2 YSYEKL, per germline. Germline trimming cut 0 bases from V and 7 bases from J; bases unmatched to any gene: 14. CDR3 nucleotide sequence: TGCGCCAGCAGCCAAGAATCCCAGGGGGGCGTAAGAATTGAAGCTTTCTTT. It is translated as CASSQESQGGVRIEAFF.

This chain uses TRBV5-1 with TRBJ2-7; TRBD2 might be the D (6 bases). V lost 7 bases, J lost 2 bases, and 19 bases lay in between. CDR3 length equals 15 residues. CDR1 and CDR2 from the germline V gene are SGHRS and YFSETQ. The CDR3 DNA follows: TGCGCCAGCCGATCCAGGGCGGGACTGACCTACGAGCAGTACTTC. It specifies CASRSRAGLTYEQYF.

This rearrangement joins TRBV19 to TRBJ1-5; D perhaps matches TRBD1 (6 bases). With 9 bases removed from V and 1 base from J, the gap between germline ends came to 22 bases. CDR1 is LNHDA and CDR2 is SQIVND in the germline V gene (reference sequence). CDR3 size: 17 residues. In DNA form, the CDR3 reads TGTGCCAGCGACGCCCCCCGGGACACCTTAAGCAATCAGCCCCAGCATTTT. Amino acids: CASDAPRDTLSNQPQHF. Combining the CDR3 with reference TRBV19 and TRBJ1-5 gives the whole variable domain DGGITQSPKYLFRKEGQNVTLSCEQNLNHDAMYWYRQDPGQGLRLIYYSQIVNDFQKGDIAEGYSVSREKKESFPLTVTSAQKNPTAFYLCASDAPRDTLSNQPQHFGDGTRLSIL.

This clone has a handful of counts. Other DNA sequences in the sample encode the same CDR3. As DNA, the CDR3 is TGTGCTAGTGGTTTGGGCAATCAGCCCCAGCATTTT. Translating it yields CASGLGNQPQHF. The genes are TRBV12-5 and TRBJ1-5; D call uncertain. Looked up from germline, CDR1 is LGHNT and CDR2 is FRNRAP. The ends were cut back, 1 base at V and 2 bases at J, with 0 bases in the middle. The CDR3 spans 12 residues.

CDR3 nucleotides: TGTGCCAGCAGTTCGGCAGATAATAGCAATCAGCCCCAGCATTTT. Translated: CASSSADNSNQPQHF. The chain is built from TRBV28 and TRBJ1-5; D unclear. V lost 4 bases, J lost 0 bases, and 10 bases lay in between. Germline lookup yields CDR1 MDHEN and CDR2 SYDVKM. The CDR3 has 15 amino acids.

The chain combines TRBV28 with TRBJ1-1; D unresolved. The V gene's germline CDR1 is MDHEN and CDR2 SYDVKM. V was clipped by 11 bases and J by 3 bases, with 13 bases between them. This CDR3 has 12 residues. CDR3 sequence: CAVQILDTEAFF. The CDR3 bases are TGTGCCGTACAGATACTGGACACTGAAGCTTTCTTT.

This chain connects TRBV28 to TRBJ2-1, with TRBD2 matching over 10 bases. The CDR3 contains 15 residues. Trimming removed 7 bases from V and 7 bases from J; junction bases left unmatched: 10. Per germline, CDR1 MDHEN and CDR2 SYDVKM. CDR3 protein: CASKVRNSGRNEQFF. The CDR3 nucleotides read TGTGCCAGCAAGGTTCGGAATAGCGGGAGGAATGAGCAGTTCTTC.

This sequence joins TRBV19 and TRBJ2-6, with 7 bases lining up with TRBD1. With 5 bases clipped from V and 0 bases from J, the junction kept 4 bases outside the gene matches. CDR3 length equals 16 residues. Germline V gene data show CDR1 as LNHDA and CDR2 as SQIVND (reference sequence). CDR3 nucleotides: TGTGCCAGTAGTGCCGGGACAGCCTCTGGGGCCAACGTCCTGACTTTC. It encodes CASSAGTASGANVLTF.

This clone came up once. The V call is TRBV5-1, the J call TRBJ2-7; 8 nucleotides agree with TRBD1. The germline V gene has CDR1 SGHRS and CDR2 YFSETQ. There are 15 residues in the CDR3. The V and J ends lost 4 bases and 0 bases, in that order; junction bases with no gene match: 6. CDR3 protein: CASSPGQGDSYEQYF. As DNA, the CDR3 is TGCGCCAGCAGCCCTGGACAGGGAGACTCCTACGAGCAGTACTTC.

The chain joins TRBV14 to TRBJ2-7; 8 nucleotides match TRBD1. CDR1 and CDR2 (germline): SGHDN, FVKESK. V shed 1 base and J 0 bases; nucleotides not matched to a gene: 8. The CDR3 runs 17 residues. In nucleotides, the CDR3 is TGTGCCAGCAGCCAAGTCCTTTCAGGGGGCCACTCCTACGAGCAGTACTTC. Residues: CASSQVLSGGHSYEQYF.

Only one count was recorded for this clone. This CDR3 is CASSSAGASTYEQYF. The CDR3 DNA reads TGTGCCAGCAGCTCCGCGGGGGCGAGCACCTACGAGCAGTACTTC. This chain uses TRBV7-8 with TRBJ2-7; D perhaps matches TRBD2 (7 bases). V lost 4 bases and J lost 2, with 15 bases in between. CDR1 SGHVS and CDR2 FQNEAQ come from the germline V gene. The CDR3 has 15 residues.

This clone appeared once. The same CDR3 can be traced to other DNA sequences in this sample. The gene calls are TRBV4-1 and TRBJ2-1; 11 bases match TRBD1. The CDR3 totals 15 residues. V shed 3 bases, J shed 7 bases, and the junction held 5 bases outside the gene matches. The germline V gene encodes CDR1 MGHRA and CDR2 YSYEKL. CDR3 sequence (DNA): TGCGCCAGCAGCCAGCCGCGGGACAGGGGGAATGAGCAGTTCTTC. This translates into CASSQPRDRGNEQFF.

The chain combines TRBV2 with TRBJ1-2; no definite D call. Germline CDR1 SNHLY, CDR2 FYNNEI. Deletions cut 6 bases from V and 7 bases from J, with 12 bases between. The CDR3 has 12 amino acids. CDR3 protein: CASSPGSLGYTF. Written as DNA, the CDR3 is TGTGCCAGCAGCCCGGGATCCCTTGGCTACACCTTC. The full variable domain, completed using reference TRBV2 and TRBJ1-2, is EPEVTQTPSHQVTQMGQEVILRCVPISNHLYFYWYRQILGQKVEFLVSFYNNEISEKSEIFDDQFSVERPDGSNFTLKIRSTKLEDSAMYFCASSPGSLGYTFGSGTRLTVV.

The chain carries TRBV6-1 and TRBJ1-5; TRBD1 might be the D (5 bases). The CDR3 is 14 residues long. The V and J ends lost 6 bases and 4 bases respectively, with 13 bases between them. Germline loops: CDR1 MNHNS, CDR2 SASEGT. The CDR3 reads CASREGTGNQPQHF. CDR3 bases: TGTGCCAGCAGAGAGGGGACGGGGAATCAGCCCCAGCATTTT.